The 20 T cell receptor beta chains reported below all come from one sample, sequenced in a study of blood T cell repertoires in COVID-19. Using immunoSEQ multiplex PCR, the repertoire was profiled, and TCRdb retains in-frame clones only, with some absent. This table holds under 65,000 clones, about four fifths found once. Sequences were obtained from peripheral blood. The origin of the receptors is a woman aged 60-70 years with acute or convalescent COVID-19.

This sequence joins TRBV4-1 and TRBJ2-7, with D possibly matching TRBD2 (6 bases). Germline CDR1 and CDR2: MGHRA and YSYEKL. Trimming pared 0 bases from V and 3 bases from J, leaving 18 bases between. This CDR3 is 17 amino acids long. CDR3 in amino acids: CASSQDGDGGPFYEQYF. The CDR3 nucleotides are TGCGCCAGCAGCCAAGATGGGGACGGGGGACCTTTCTACGAGCAGTACTTC.

V and J are TRBV7-9 and TRBJ2-7; TRBD1 matches 7 bases. V lost 3 bases, J lost 5 bases, and 7 bases stayed unmatched. CDR3 length: 14 residues. CDR1 and CDR2 from the germline V gene are SEHNR and FQNEAQ (reference sequence). The CDR3: CASSFWTGAHEQYF. The CDR3, as DNA: TGTGCCAGCAGCTTTTGGACAGGCGCCCACGAGCAGTACTTC.

This chain uses TRBV5-1 with TRBJ1-5; D remains ambiguous. The length of the CDR3 is 15 residues. With 1 base removed from V and 6 bases from J, the gap between germline ends came to 14 bases. Germline values: CDR1 SGHRS, CDR2 YFSETQ. CDR3 loop: CASSLSAGGGQPQHF. CDR3 sequence (DNA): TGCGCCAGCAGCTTGTCGGCGGGAGGTGGTCAGCCCCAGCATTTT. Based on the CDR3 plus reference TRBV5-1 and TRBJ1-5, the full variable domain is KAGVTQTPRYLIKTRGQQVTLSCSPISGHRSVSWYQQTPGQGLQFLFEYFSETQRNKGNFPGRFSGRQFSNSRSEMNVSTLELGDSALYLCASSLSAGGGQPQHFGDGTRLSIL.

The chain has TRBV19 and TRBJ1-1; possibly TRBD1 for D (6 bases). The CDR3 totals 17 residues. Trimming left V 4 bases short and J 4 bases short, with 22 bases between. Germline V CDR1 and CDR2: LNHDA, SQIVND (reference sequence). CDR3 in DNA: TGTGCCAGTAGTACTCTCGGACAGTCAAGTTCAGGCACTGAAGCTTTCTTT. It encodes CASSTLGQSSSGTEAFF. Looking up the rest from reference TRBV19 and TRBJ1-1 gives the full variable domain: DGGITQSPKYLFRKEGQNVTLSCEQNLNHDAMYWYRQDPGQGLRLIYYSQIVNDFQKGDIAEGYSVSREKKESFPLTVTSAQKNPTAFYLCASSTLGQSSSGTEAFFGQGTRLTVV.

This chain joins TRBV3-1 (or the pseudogene TRBV3-2) and TRBJ1-2, with D perhaps TRBD1 (5 bases). The germline V gene encodes CDR1 LGHDT and CDR2 YNNKEL (reference sequence). The length of the CDR3 is 14 residues. The germline V and J ends were trimmed by 0 bases and 4 bases, with 9 bases remaining between them. DNA of the CDR3: TGTGCCAGCAGCCAAGATCAGGGATCCTATGGCTACACCTTC. This encodes CASSQDQGSYGYTF.

The rearrangement joins TRBV14 to TRBJ2-3; 9 bases map to TRBD1. The CDR3 runs 14 residues. In germline, CDR1 is SGHDN, CDR2 FVKESK. Trimming removed 5 bases from V and 1 base from J; junction bases left unmatched: 1. The CDR3 loop is CASSRDRGTDTQYF. CDR3 DNA sequence: TGTGCCAGCAGCAGGGACAGGGGCACAGATACGCAGTATTTT.

J is TRBJ1-2 and V is TRBV7-2; TRBD1 agrees at 9 bases. Germline-derived CDR1 and CDR2 are SGHTA and FQGNSA. V shed 4 bases, J shed 0 bases, and the junction held 3 bases outside the gene matches. This CDR3 region has 15 residues. CDR3 sequence: CASSSTGGANYGYTF. The CDR3 region has the DNA TGTGCCAGCAGCTCTACAGGGGGCGCTAACTATGGCTACACCTTC.

This rearrangement joins TRBV12-3 or TRBV12-4 to TRBJ2-2; unclear D gene. The germline V and J ends were trimmed by 2 bases and 3 bases, with 4 bases remaining between them. This CDR3 is built from 13 residues. CDR3 sequence (DNA): TGTGCCAGCAGTTTACGGGACACCGGGGAGCTGTTTTTT. Protein sequence: CASSLRDTGELFF.

This clone was observed a single time. The chain has TRBV6-5 and TRBJ1-1; no clear D gene. V was trimmed by 2 bases and J by 0 bases, leaving 10 bases between them. Germline V gene lookup returns CDR1 MNHEY and CDR2 SVGAGI. CDR3 length: 15 amino acids. CDR3 loop: CASSYAPTVNTEAFF. The CDR3 coding sequence is TGTGCCAGCAGTTACGCCCCCACTGTGAACACTGAAGCTTTCTTT.

The CDR3 reads CASSSPGGRNTEAFF. As DNA, the CDR3 is TGTGCCAGCAGCTCTCCCGGGGGGCGGAACACTGAAGCTTTCTTT. The chain links TRBV3-1 (or the pseudogene TRBV3-2) to TRBJ1-1, with D perhaps matching TRBD1 (6 bases). With 5 bases removed from V and 1 base from J, the gap between germline ends came to 14 bases. The CDR3 extends over 15 amino acids. Germline assignment: CDR1 LGHDT and CDR2 YNNKEL (reference sequence).

The chain recombines TRBV24-1 with TRBJ1-4; a possible D gene is TRBD1 (5 bases). Germline values: CDR1 KGHDR, CDR2 SFDVKD. This CDR3 spans 16 amino acids. V was shortened by 3 bases and J by 4 bases, with 14 bases between the two germline ends. CDR3 in amino acids: CATSDPRSGDNEKLFF. In DNA, the CDR3 is TGTGCCACCAGTGATCCCCGTTCGGGGGATAATGAAAAACTGTTTTTT.

This clone was counted between two and nine times. The V call is TRBV27, the J call TRBJ2-5; the D gene is possibly TRBD1 (6 bases). V was clipped by 5 bases and J by 7 bases, with 14 bases between them. Germline-derived CDR1 and CDR2 are MNHEY and SMNVEV (reference sequence). There are 13 residues in the CDR3. CDR3 region: CASSQGTPSTQYF. CDR3 DNA sequence: TGTGCCAGCAGTCAGGGGACACCGTCGACCCAGTACTTC.

This rearrangement joins TRBV5-6 to TRBJ1-4, with D perhaps TRBD1 (5 bases). The CDR3 has 15 residues. Between the trimmed V and J ends, which lost 0 bases and 7 bases, there was a span of 13 bases. Germline assignment: CDR1 SGHDT and CDR2 YYEEEE. CDR3 amino acids: CASSLVRASGEKLFF. The CDR3 nucleotides are TGTGCCAGCAGCTTGGTCAGGGCATCGGGTGAAAAACTGTTTTTT.

This clone was found a few times. The rearrangement links TRBV6-5 to TRBJ1-6, with 8 bases aligning to TRBD1. This CDR3 region has 15 residues. Trimming took 6 bases from V and 8 from J; bases not matched to a gene: 9. CDR1 is MNHEY and CDR2 is SVGAGI in the germline V gene. The CDR3 DNA sequence: TGTGCCAGCAGAGGGACAGGACGTATGGATTCACCCCTCCACTTT. Protein sequence: CASRGTGRMDSPLHF.

The V gene is TRBV6-5, the J gene TRBJ2-2; D may be TRBD2 (5 bases). The length of the CDR3 is 14 residues. V was pared by 7 bases and J by 8 bases, with 17 bases between. CDR1 MNHEY and CDR2 SVGAGI come from the germline V gene. The CDR3 DNA is TGTGCCAGCATGACTCTAGGACTCCATGGGGAGCTGTTTTTT. This sequence encodes CASMTLGLHGELFF.

This chain uses TRBV29-1 with TRBJ2-7; 9 bases agree with TRBD1. The CDR3 totals 12 residues. V dropped 5 bases and J dropped 4; count of bases not matched to a gene: 3. Germline values: CDR1 SQVTM, CDR2 ANQGSEA. The CDR3 reads CSVSQGAYEQYF. For the CDR3, the DNA is TGCAGCGTTTCACAGGGGGCGTACGAGCAGTACTTC.

This chain uses TRBV5-1 with TRBJ2-2; D call uncertain. The CDR3 is made up of 17 amino acids. V lost 0 bases and J 3 bases, leaving 15 bases between the germline ends. The germline V gene encodes CDR1 SGHRS and CDR2 YFSETQ. CDR3 protein: CASSLDPLRSDTGELFF. CDR3 DNA: TGCGCCAGCAGCTTGGATCCTTTGCGTAGTGACACCGGGGAGCTGTTTTTT.

The rearrangement links TRBV5-1 to TRBJ1-6; D is possibly TRBD1 (6 bases). This CDR3 spans 15 amino acids. The germline gives CDR1 SGHRS, CDR2 YFSETQ. Trimming stripped 0 bases from V and 10 bases from J, with 14 bases between. The CDR3 sequence: CASSLDNRVRSPLHF. The CDR3 region has the DNA TGCGCCAGCAGCTTGGATAACAGGGTACGCTCACCCCTCCACTTT.

The chain has TRBV10-3 and TRBJ1-1, with 7 bases matching TRBD1. Germline-derived CDR1 and CDR2 are ENHRY and SYGVKD. CDR3 size: 13 residues. V lost 8 bases, J lost 2 bases, and 5 bases stayed unmatched. CDR3 in amino acids: CAIDGGGNTEAFF. The CDR3 nucleotides are TGTGCCATCGATGGAGGGGGCAACACTGAAGCTTTCTTT.

In this sample, this clone turned up a few times. The chain uses TRBV5-1 and TRBJ1-6; no firm D call. With 1 base removed from V and 0 bases from J, the gap between germline ends came to 14 bases. CDR3 length: 18 amino acids. CDR1 is SGHRS, CDR2 YFSETQ, per germline. The CDR3 here is CASSLSSVKSSYNSPLHF. Written as DNA, the CDR3 is TGCGCCAGCAGCTTGAGCTCCGTAAAAAGCTCCTATAATTCACCCCTCCACTTT. The whole variable domain, filled in from reference TRBV5-1 and TRBJ1-6, reads KAGVTQTPRYLIKTRGQQVTLSCSPISGHRSVSWYQQTPGQGLQFLFEYFSETQRNKGNFPGRFSGRQFSNSRSEMNVSTLELGDSALYLCASSLSSVKSSYNSPLHFGNGTRLTVT.